The 8 T cell receptor beta chains listed next were all sequenced from one sample in a study of shared clonotypes between healthy human individuals. The assay was immunoSEQ multiplex PCR, and TCRdb's table has in-frame clones only and misses some. The sample records some 1.5 million clones, around 97% being singletons. Input material: naive CD4+ T cells sorted from blood. As for subset: CD45RA+ positively selected. The receptors here all came from a man aged 30 to 45 in good health.

This clone was seen a single time. The rearrangement joins TRBV10-1 to TRBJ2-1; possible D gene TRBD2, 6 bases. This CDR3 has 15 amino acids. V lost 6 bases and J 1 base, leaving 13 bases between the germline ends. Germline values: CDR1 WNHNN, CDR2 SYGVQD (reference sequence). CDR3 bases: TGCGCCAGCAGCCCTCGGGAGAGGTCCTACAATGAGCAGTTCTTC. Translated: CASSPRERSYNEQFF.

The chain uses TRBV5-1 and TRBJ2-5, with no clear D. This CDR3 has 11 residues. V was cut by 5 bases and J by 3 bases, with 5 bases left in between. Germline values: CDR1 SGHRS, CDR2 YFSETQ. The CDR3 protein is CASRSEETQYF. The CDR3 DNA is TGCGCCAGCAGATCCGAAGAGACCCAGTACTTC.

The chain carries TRBV7-8 and TRBJ2-7, with D hard to call. Germline assignment: CDR1 SGHVS and CDR2 FQNEAQ. Deletions cut 3 bases from V and 1 base from J, with 10 bases between. The CDR3 has 14 residues. CDR3 residues: CASSFRTESYEQYF. Written as DNA, the CDR3 is TGTGCCAGCAGCTTCCGAACAGAGTCCTACGAGCAGTACTTC.

This chain joins TRBV19 and TRBJ1-1; the D gene is possibly TRBD1 (6 bases). V lost 3 bases and J 1 base, leaving 12 bases between the germline ends. The CDR3 extends over 15 amino acids. CDR1 is LNHDA and CDR2 is SQIVND in the germline V gene (reference sequence). CDR3 sequence reads: CASSILSTGNTEAFF. The CDR3 region has the DNA TGTGCCAGTAGTATTTTGTCGACAGGGAACACTGAAGCTTTCTTT. The variable domain in full, completed from reference TRBV19 and TRBJ1-1, reads DGGITQSPKYLFRKEGQNVTLSCEQNLNHDAMYWYRQDPGQGLRLIYYSQIVNDFQKGDIAEGYSVSREKKESFPLTVTSAQKNPTAFYLCASSILSTGNTEAFFGQGTRLTVV.

This chain joins TRBV2 and TRBJ2-2; D gene ambiguous. CDR1 is SNHLY, CDR2 FYNNEI, per germline. Trimming stripped 7 bases from V and 0 bases from J, with 9 bases between. This CDR3 contains 14 residues. CDR3 nucleotides: TGTGCCAGCATTCTGGGCACGAACACCGGGGAGCTGTTTTTT. Translated, it gives CASILGTNTGELFF.

The rearrangement joins TRBV30 to TRBJ2-2, with D tentatively TRBD1 or TRBD2 (7 bases each). Trimming removed 4 bases at V and 3 bases at J, with 12 bases between. Looked up from germline, CDR1 is GTSNPN and CDR2 is SVGIG (reference sequence). CDR3 size: 14 residues. Written as DNA, the CDR3 is TGTGCCTGGAACAGGGGAGGGGACACCGGGGAGCTGTTTTTT. It yields the protein CAWNRGGDTGELFF.

In this sample, this clone turned up once. The J gene is TRBJ2-1, the V gene TRBV9; TRBD1 aligns across 9 bases. This CDR3 contains 17 residues. CDR1 is SGDLS, CDR2 YYNGEE, per germline. V shed 3 bases, J shed 4 bases, and the junction held 11 bases outside the gene matches. The CDR3 loop is CASSASPGQGYYNEQFF. CDR3 sequence (DNA): TGTGCCAGCAGCGCCTCCCCGGGACAGGGTTATTACAATGAGCAGTTCTTC. The variable domain in full, with the rest retrieved from reference TRBV9 and TRBJ2-1, is DSGVTQTPKHLITATGQRVTLRCSPRSGDLSVYWYQQSLDQGLQFLIQYYNGEERAKGNILERFSAQQFPDLHSELNLSSLELGDSALYFCASSASPGQGYYNEQFFGPGTRLTVL.

This clone was seen only once. The gene calls are TRBV20-1 and TRBJ1-1, with D uncertain. The V gene's germline CDR1 is DFQATT and CDR2 SNEGSKA (reference sequence). This CDR3 is built from 11 residues. DNA of the CDR3: TGCATCCTTCCAGAGAACACTGAAGCTTTCTTT. Protein sequence: CILPENTEAFF.